One and the same sample provided the 25 T cell receptor beta chains below, sequenced in a study of blood T cell repertoires in COVID-19. The method was immunoSEQ multiplex PCR; TCRdb's version includes in-frame clones alone and lacks a portion of them. The sample includes 300,000 to 350,000 clones, over 70% of them seen just once. Source material: peripheral blood. All receptors come from a woman aged 50 to 60 with COVID-19, enrolled during active disease.

The CDR3 bases are TGTGCCAGCAGCTTAGATTCTGCGGGAGAGGAGACCCAGTACTTC. Translation: CASSLDSAGEETQYF. The chain uses TRBV11-3 and TRBJ2-5, with 7 bases that match TRBD2. CDR1 and CDR2 from the germline V gene are SGHNT and YENEEA. Trimming at V came to 0 bases and at J to 5 bases, leaving 6 bases not matched to a gene. The CDR3 is 15 residues long.

The V and J genes are TRBV7-2 and TRBJ2-5; TRBD2 matches at 16 bases. This CDR3 region has 16 residues. The germline V gene encodes CDR1 SGHTA and CDR2 FQGNSA. V trimming: 5 bases; J trimming: 5 bases; junction bases outside the gene matches: 5. The CDR3 here is CASSPPGLAGGETQYF. CDR3 in DNA: TGTGCCAGCAGCCCCCCGGGACTAGCGGGGGGGGAGACCCAGTACTTC.

V gene TRBV19 combines with J gene TRBJ1-1, with D possibly being TRBD1 (5 bases). From germline, CDR1 is LNHDA and CDR2 SQIVND (reference sequence). Deletions cut 1 base from V and 11 bases from J, with 11 bases between. This CDR3 has 12 amino acids. This CDR3 is CASSIGGGDAFF. CDR3 DNA: TGTGCCAGTAGTATAGGGGGAGGGGACGCTTTCTTT.

The chain has TRBV7-3 and TRBJ2-5; D is possibly TRBD1 (6 bases). V lost 5 bases and J lost 4, with 17 bases in between. This CDR3 contains 15 residues. Germline V gives CDR1 SGHTA, CDR2 FQGTGA. In nucleotides, the CDR3 is TGTGCCAGCAGCCCACCCGGCAGGGGAAGAGAGACCCAGTACTTC. Translated: CASSPPGRGRETQYF. Based on the CDR3 plus reference TRBV7-3 and TRBJ2-5, the full variable domain is GAGVSQTPSNKVTEKGKYVELRCDPISGHTALYWYRQSLGQGPEFLIYFQGTGAADDSGLPNDRFFAVRPEGSVSTLKIQRTERGDSAVYLCASSPPGRGRETQYFGPGTRLLVL.

The chain uses TRBV28 and TRBJ1-4, with TRBD1 matching over 7 bases. Germline trimming cut 5 bases from V and 7 bases from J; bases unmatched to any gene: 10. The CDR3 is 15 amino acids. CDR1 is MDHEN and CDR2 is SYDVKM in the germline V gene. CDR3 DNA: TGTGCCAGCAGTATTACGGGACAGCAGGGTGAAAAACTGTTTTTT. Protein sequence: CASSITGQQGEKLFF.

V is TRBV7-9 and J is TRBJ1-6, with D perhaps TRBD1 (6 bases). The ends were cut back, 7 bases at V and 6 bases at J, with 16 bases in the middle. The germline gives CDR1 SEHNR, CDR2 FQNEAQ (reference sequence). CDR3 length: 15 amino acids. CDR3 region: CASISVRGGNSPLHF. Here the CDR3 DNA reads TGTGCCAGCATATCTGTCAGGGGCGGTAATTCACCCCTCCACTTT. Supplemented by reference TRBV7-9 and TRBJ1-6, the full variable domain reads DTGVSQNPRHKITKRGQNVTFRCDPISEHNRLYWYRQTLGQGPEFLTYFQNEAQLEKSRLLSDRFSAERPKGSFSTLEIQRTEQGDSAMYLCASISVRGGNSPLHFGNGTRLTVT.

The rearrangement links TRBV2 to TRBJ2-7; D gene ambiguous. Trimming removed 10 bases from V and 3 bases from J, with 10 bases in between. Looked up from germline, CDR1 is SNHLY and CDR2 is FYNNEI. The CDR3 runs 11 residues. CDR3 nucleotide sequence: TGTGCCACCGGGTTTAACTACGAGCAGTACTTC. It is translated as CATGFNYEQYF.

The chain has TRBV4-2 and TRBJ2-3; 15 nucleotides align to TRBD2. This CDR3 spans 16 amino acids. V was pared by 4 bases and J by 8 bases, with 7 bases of the junction left unmatched. In germline, CDR1 is LGHNA, CDR2 YNFKEQ. The DNA for the CDR3 is TGTGCCAGCAGCCTCAGGGAGGGACTAGCGGGGGGTACGCAGTATTTT. Translating it yields CASSLREGLAGGTQYF.

The table lists this clone with a few counts. CDR3 sequence: CASSQRQRNTEAFF. The CDR3, as DNA: TGTGCCAGCTCACAAAGACAGAGGAACACTGAAGCTTTCTTT. The chain has TRBV18 and TRBJ1-1; D may be TRBD1 (5 bases). The V end lost 4 bases, the J end lost 1 base, and 10 bases lay between the germline ends. The CDR3 contains 14 residues. Germline values: CDR1 KGHSH, CDR2 LQKENI.

The chain combines TRBV21-1 with TRBJ1-2; the table calls TRBD1, which could not be checked here. TRBV21-1 is flagged as a pseudogene. This CDR3 region has 16 residues. CDR3 DNA sequence: TGTGCCAGCAGCCCTAAGGACAGAAGGCCCCTCTATGGCTACACCTTC. Its translation is CASSPKDRRPLYGYTF.

The chain couples TRBV4-1 to TRBJ2-7; 7 nucleotides match TRBD1. The CDR3 covers 16 residues. CDR1 MGHRA and CDR2 YSYEKL come from the germline V gene. V lost 1 base and J lost 8; bases outside the gene matches: 14. The CDR3 spells CASSQGGGNPLWQQYF. CDR3 in DNA: TGCGCCAGCAGCCAAGGAGGGGGCAATCCCCTCTGGCAGCAGTACTTC.

The J gene is TRBJ2-1, the V gene TRBV7-2, with D possibly TRBD2 on 5 matching bases. V was pared by 6 bases and J by 9 bases, with 15 bases between. CDR1 is SGHTA, CDR2 FQGNSA, per germline. The length of the CDR3 is 13 residues. The CDR3 is CASSRKVAGEQFF. The CDR3 DNA reads TGTGCCAGCAGTCGTAAAGTTGCGGGTGAGCAGTTCTTC.

The V call is TRBV24-1, the J call TRBJ2-2; D is possibly TRBD2 (6 bases). Trimming stripped 3 bases from V and 7 bases from J, with 14 bases between. The length of the CDR3 is 15 residues. Germline loops: CDR1 KGHDR, CDR2 SFDVKD. The CDR3 loop is CATSDPRETGGELFF. The CDR3 DNA sequence: TGTGCCACCAGTGATCCTCGGGAGACGGGCGGGGAGCTGTTTTTT.

CDR3 residues: CASSQLAGGPSGYGYTF. The CDR3 nucleotides are TGTGCCAGCAGTCAACTGGCGGGGGGCCCCTCTGGCTATGGCTACACCTTC. The rearrangement joins TRBV27 to TRBJ1-2; D perhaps matches TRBD1 (6 bases). Trimming took 5 bases from V and 4 from J, leaving 23 bases between them. Germline CDR1 reads MNHEY; CDR2 reads SMNVEV (reference sequence). The CDR3 sequence is 17 residues long.

The chain joins TRBV4-1 to TRBJ1-2, with a tentative D call TRBD1 (6 bases). Between the trimmed V and J ends, which lost 1 base and 4 bases, there was a span of 19 bases. The germline gives CDR1 MGHRA, CDR2 YSYEKL. This CDR3 is built from 17 residues. As DNA, the CDR3 is TGCGCCAGCAGCCAAGCGGCGGGCCAGGGGACCCTCTATGGCTACACCTTC. This encodes CASSQAAGQGTLYGYTF.

The chain couples TRBV9 to TRBJ2-1; tentative D call: TRBD1 (5 bases). With 0 bases removed from V and 0 bases from J, the gap between germline ends came to 16 bases. CDR3 length equals 18 residues. The germline V gene has CDR1 SGDLS and CDR2 YYNGEE. Here the CDR3 reads CASSVAGPALTSYNEQFF. In DNA form, the CDR3 reads TGTGCCAGCAGCGTAGCAGGGCCAGCCCTGACCTCCTACAATGAGCAGTTCTTC. Full variable domain (remainder filled in from reference TRBV9 and TRBJ2-1): DSGVTQTPKHLITATGQRVTLRCSPRSGDLSVYWYQQSLDQGLQFLIQYYNGEERAKGNILERFSAQQFPDLHSELNLSSLELGDSALYFCASSVAGPALTSYNEQFFGPGTRLTVL.

The chain links TRBV10-3 to TRBJ1-1; the match to TRBD1 covers 12 bases. The CDR3 is 18 amino acids. CDR1 is ENHRY and CDR2 is SYGVKD in the germline V gene. The V segment lost 6 bases and the J segment 0 bases; nucleotides outside the gene matches: 11. The CDR3: CAIRRDRGPGGMNTEAFF. In DNA form, the CDR3 reads TGTGCCATCAGACGGGACAGGGGGCCGGGGGGGATGAACACTGAAGCTTTCTTT.

J is TRBJ2-7 and V is TRBV30; a possible D gene is TRBD1 (5 bases). The CDR3 contains 12 residues. Germline CDR1 and CDR2: GTSNPN and SVGIG (reference sequence). V lost 3 bases and J lost 12, with 18 bases in between. For the CDR3, the DNA is TGTGCCTGGAGCCCAAGGGGAACTCGACCGTACTTC. Translated, it gives CAWSPRGTRPYF.

The rearrangement links TRBV2 to TRBJ1-2, with D tentatively TRBD1 (5 bases). Germline V gene data show CDR1 as SNHLY and CDR2 as FYNNEI. CDR3 length: 14 residues. V was trimmed by 1 base and J by 5 bases, leaving 11 bases between them. CDR3 DNA: TGTGCCAGCAGTGAAGTTGGCAGGGATTATGGCTACACCTTC. It is translated as CASSEVGRDYGYTF.

The V gene is TRBV20-1, the J gene TRBJ1-2; 8 bases are shared with TRBD1. CDR1 is DFQATT and CDR2 is SNEGSKA in the germline V gene (reference sequence). The CDR3 contains 11 residues. With 5 bases clipped from V and 10 bases from J, the junction kept 6 bases outside the gene matches. CDR3 in amino acids: CSAYEDRDYTF. The CDR3 coding sequence is TGCAGTGCTTACGAGGACAGGGACTACACCTTC.

This chain connects TRBV19 to TRBJ2-5; D ambiguous. V lost 0 bases to trimming and J lost 0 bases, with 14 bases between them. From germline, CDR1 is LNHDA and CDR2 SQIVND (reference sequence). The CDR3 has 17 residues. The CDR3 here is CASSIESQASYQETQYF. The CDR3 bases are TGTGCCAGTAGTATAGAGAGTCAGGCCTCATACCAAGAGACCCAGTACTTC.

The table lists this clone with a count of one. This chain uses TRBV7-2 with TRBJ1-6, with 9 bases that match TRBD1. With 6 bases clipped from V and 8 bases from J, the junction kept 5 bases outside the gene matches. Germline V gene data show CDR1 as SGHTA and CDR2 as FQGNSA. The length of the CDR3 is 14 residues. CDR3: CASRRGQGHSPLHF. The DNA for the CDR3 is TGTGCCAGCAGGAGGGGACAGGGCCATTCACCCCTCCACTTT.

The rearrangement links TRBV30 to TRBJ2-1; D may be TRBD2 (5 bases). Looked up from germline, CDR1 is GTSNPN and CDR2 is SVGIG (reference sequence). V lost 0 bases, J lost 4 bases, and 13 bases lay in between. The CDR3 is made up of 15 amino acids. CDR3 residues: CAWSVDSSWYNEQFF. In DNA, the CDR3 is TGTGCCTGGAGTGTAGATTCTAGCTGGTACAATGAGCAGTTCTTC. Combining the CDR3 with reference TRBV30 and TRBJ2-1 gives the whole variable domain SQTIHQWPATLVQPVGSPLSLECTVEGTSNPNLYWYRQAAGRGLQLLFYSVGIGQISSEVPQNLSASRPQDRQFILSSKKLLLSDSGFYLCAWSVDSSWYNEQFFGPGTRLTVL.

This rearrangement joins TRBV21-1 to TRBJ1-1. TRBV21-1 is tagged as a pseudogene. The CDR3 contains 14 residues. As DNA, the CDR3 is TGTGCCAGCAGCCTAAAGGGAGTGAACACTGAAGCTTTCTTT. This gives the protein CASSLKGVNTEAFF.

J is TRBJ2-7 and V is TRBV3-1 (or the pseudogene TRBV3-2); D is possibly TRBD1 (5 bases). CDR1 is LGHDT and CDR2 is YNNKEL in the germline V gene (reference sequence). The CDR3 loop spans 14 amino acids. V was clipped by 4 bases and J by 2 bases, with 12 bases between them. The CDR3 reads CASSPGHGTYEQYF. In nucleotides, the CDR3 is TGTGCCAGCAGCCCCGGACACGGAACCTACGAGCAGTACTTC.